The 15 T cell receptor beta chains given below trace back to one sample, sequenced in a study of blood T cells in healthy people across ages. The use of a sample-barcoded 5' primer and a J-beta primer mix characterized a second PCR of about 6 to 11 cycles. MiXCR, applied by TCRdb to the 5' RACE reads, yields one record per CDR3 protein. The repertoire holds about 1.8 million distinct CDR3 sequences, with just under 50% as singletons. The sequencing input was blood. These receptors were taken from a woman aged 40-49 years in good health.

This chain uses TRBV2 with TRBJ2-1; 9 bases match TRBD1. V trimming: 8 bases; J trimming: 2 bases; junction bases outside the gene matches: 7. The CDR3 consists of 15 residues. Germline V CDR1 and CDR2: SNHLY, FYNNEI. CDR3 region: CASGPWTGAYNEQFF. The CDR3 nucleotides read TGTGCCAGCGGCCCTTGGACAGGGGCCTACAATGAGCAGTTCTTC. Full variable domain (outside the CDR3, taken from reference TRBV2 and TRBJ2-1): EPEVTQTPSHQVTQMGQEVILRCVPISNHLYFYWYRQILGQKVEFLVSFYNNEISEKSEIFDDQFSVERPDGSNFTLKIRSTKLEDSAMYFCASGPWTGAYNEQFFGPGTRLTVL.

In regard to this clonotype: One junction end disagrees with the germline gene, perhaps due to a read error. CDR3 residues: CATGERSGANVLTF. The DNA of the CDR3 is TGTGCCACCGGTGAAAGGTCTGGGGCCAACGTCCTGACTTTC. The chain employs TRBV24-1 and TRBJ2-6; D gene ambiguous. CDR3 length equals 14 residues. Germline V gives CDR1 KGHDR, CDR2 SFDVKD.

This rearrangement joins TRBV19 to TRBJ1-4; 7 bases agree with TRBD1. Germline V CDR1 and CDR2: LNHDA, SQIVND (reference sequence). This CDR3 has 15 amino acids. Losses at the gene ends were 6 bases for V and 8 bases for J; bases not matched to a gene: 12. The CDR3 protein is CASSRRTGWSEKLFF. The CDR3 nucleotides read TGTGCCAGTAGCAGGCGGACAGGTTGGTCCGAAAAACTGTTTTTT.

The chain uses TRBV7-2 and TRBJ2-3; D is uncertain. CDR1 and CDR2 (germline): SGHTA, FQGNSA. The CDR3 runs 15 residues. Trimming removed 2 bases from V and 0 bases from J, with 9 bases in between. The chain's CDR3 is CASSLMVISTDTQYF. CDR3 bases: TGTGCCAGCAGCTTAATGGTGATTAGCACAGATACGCAGTATTTT.

This clonotype was counted a few times. J is TRBJ2-1 and V is TRBV7-2; D is uncertain. Germline CDR1 is SGHTA and CDR2 is FQGNSA. V lost 3 bases, J lost 5 bases, and 8 bases lay in between. The CDR3 runs 13 residues. CDR3 sequence (DNA): TGTGCCAGCAGCTTTAACAGAAACAATGAGCAGTTCTTC. Encoded protein: CASSFNRNNEQFF.

V usage is TRBV4-2 and J usage is TRBJ1-2; D might be TRBD1 (6 bases). This CDR3 has 16 residues. Germline V gene data show CDR1 as LGHNA and CDR2 as YNFKEQ. Trimming took off 2 bases at V and 7 bases at J, with 20 bases between the two ends. This CDR3 is CASSQSLSTGALGYTF. CDR3 DNA: TGTGCCAGCAGCCAATCCCTCTCGACGGGGGCCCTTGGCTACACCTTC.

This clonotype was observed a few times. The chain joins TRBV12-3 or TRBV12-4 to TRBJ1-2; D is undetermined. Trimming shortened V by 2 bases and J by 8 bases, and 18 bases separated the two germline ends. The CDR3 has 15 residues. The CDR3: CASSLSPGESSGYTF. CDR3 nucleotide sequence: TGTGCCAGCAGTTTAAGTCCCGGGGAATCAAGCGGCTACACCTTC.

This clonotype was counted only a few times. The rearrangement uses TRBV20-1 and TRBJ2-1; no reliable D call. This CDR3 comprises 11 residues. The V end lost 6 bases, the J end lost 3 bases, and 6 bases lay between the germline ends. Per germline, CDR1 DFQATT and CDR2 SNEGSKA (reference sequence). The CDR3, as DNA: TGCAGTGCCGCTATCTACAATGAGCAGTTCTTC. This sequence encodes CSAAIYNEQFF.

V usage is TRBV28 and J usage is TRBJ1-1, with 7 bases lining up with TRBD1. Germline values: CDR1 MDHEN, CDR2 SYDVKM. This CDR3 contains 15 residues. V was clipped by 8 bases and J by 10 bases; unmatched bases: 19. The CDR3 bases are TGTGCCAGCCATCCCGCGGATACAGGGGCCCAAGGAGCTTTCTTT. It codes for CASHPADTGAQGAFF.

The V gene is TRBV6-2 or TRBV6-3, the J gene TRBJ2-7; 10 bases are shared with TRBD2. This CDR3 has 13 amino acids. Per germline, CDR1 MNHEY and CDR2 SVGEGT. Trimming removed 7 bases from V and 2 bases from J; junction bases left unmatched: 2. The CDR3 DNA reads as TGTGCCAGCATAGCGGGGGGCACCTACGAGCAGTACTTC. It specifies CASIAGGTYEQYF.

This clonotype showed up just a few times. The CDR3 protein is CATSDTGLAGVQETQYF. The CDR3 DNA sequence: TGTGCCACCAGTGACACCGGGCTAGCGGGGGTACAAGAGACCCAGTACTTC. The chain combines TRBV24-1 with TRBJ2-5; 10 bases align to TRBD2. The germline gives CDR1 KGHDR, CDR2 SFDVKD. The CDR3 sequence is 17 residues long. V was clipped by 4 bases and J by 2 bases; unmatched bases: 9.

This clonotype appeared a few times. The V gene is TRBV27, the J gene TRBJ2-3; a possible D gene is TRBD1 (6 bases). The CDR3 is made up of 15 amino acids. The V gene's germline CDR1 is MNHEY and CDR2 SMNVEV (reference sequence). V lost 2 bases to trimming and J lost 2 bases, with 11 bases between them. CDR3 nucleotide sequence: TGTGCCAGCAGTTTACCGGGACAAAACACAGATACGCAGTATTTT. It yields the protein CASSLPGQNTDTQYF.

This clonotype was counted many times. The chain employs TRBV29-1 and TRBJ2-7; the match to TRBD2 covers 16 bases. This CDR3 has 18 amino acids. The germline gives CDR1 SQVTM, CDR2 ANQGSEA. V shed 4 bases and J 1 base; nucleotides not matched to a gene: 10. The CDR3, as DNA: TGCAGCGTTGGTCCGGGACTAGCGGGGGGGCCGGTTTCCTACGAGCAGTACTTC. Its protein product is CSVGPGLAGGPVSYEQYF.

V usage is TRBV28 and J usage is TRBJ2-3; 10 positions agree with TRBD2. The CDR3 length is 16 residues. The V gene's germline CDR1 is MDHEN and CDR2 SYDVKM. With 4 bases clipped from V and 5 bases from J, the junction kept 9 bases outside the gene matches. The CDR3 DNA reads as TGTGCCAGCAGTTCTGACCTAGCGGGGGCCCTAGATACGCAGTATTTT. It translates to CASSSDLAGALDTQYF.

This rearrangement joins TRBV5-1 to TRBJ2-5; maybe TRBD1 (6 bases). Germline CDR1 reads SGHRS; CDR2 reads YFSETQ. The CDR3 spans 14 residues. V dropped 6 bases and J dropped 2 bases, with 14 bases sitting between them. CDR3 DNA sequence: TGCGCCAGCATCTTTAACAGGGCTCAAGAGACCCAGTACTTC. Translating gives CASIFNRAQETQYF.